This is a list of T cell receptor beta chains from one sample in a study of blood T cells in healthy people across ages. TCRdb re-derived calls from the 5' RACE reads in MiXCR, one entry per CDR3 protein. This sample has about 1.1 million distinct CDR3 sequences, with roughly two fifths found just once. The sequenced sample consisted of blood. These receptors were collected from a man between 18 and 29 years old in good health. Both conserved end residues are part of each CDR3. Each record gives: D gene, J gene, clone size, V gene, CDR3 DNA, CDR3 protein. D genes are given only for firm matches. Size values are once, few and many counts, or a class for expanded clones, and some rows have none.

d_gene: NA; j_gene: TRBJ2-7; abundance: few; v_gene: TRBV4-3; CDR3nt: TGCGCCAGCAGCCAAGTTTCGGGACAACTTTACGAGCAGTACTTC; CDR3aa: CASSQVSGQLYEQYF
d_gene: NA; j_gene: TRBJ1-5; abundance: NA; v_gene: TRBV4-2; CDR3nt: TGTGCCAGCGGGCCCCCGGGGCAGCCCCAGCATTTT; CDR3aa: CASGPPGQPQHF
d_gene: TRBD2; j_gene: TRBJ2-3; abundance: NA; v_gene: TRBV20-1; CDR3nt: TGCAGTGCTAATACTCTAGCGGGGGTTCCAGATACGCAGTATTTT; CDR3aa: CSANTLAGVPDTQYF
d_gene: TRBD2; j_gene: TRBJ2-1; abundance: few; v_gene: TRBV6-2/TRBV6-3; CDR3nt: TGTGCCAGCCTCCTAGCGGGGGGAGGTGAGCAGTTCTTC; CDR3aa: CASLLAGGGEQFF
d_gene: NA; j_gene: TRBJ1-5; abundance: NA; v_gene: TRBV3-1; CDR3nt: TGTGCCAGCAGCCAAGATGGCAGGGTAGGCGATCAGCCCCAGCATTTT; CDR3aa: CASSQDGRVGDQPQHF
d_gene: NA; j_gene: TRBJ1-1; abundance: NA; v_gene: TRBV12-3/TRBV12-4; CDR3nt: TGTGCCAGCAGCAACCCTGGGGGAGCTTTCTTT; CDR3aa: CASSNPGGAFF
d_gene: NA; j_gene: TRBJ2-1; abundance: many; v_gene: TRBV5-1; CDR3nt: TGCGCCAGCAGCGGCGGGACAGTCTTTTACAATGAGCAGTTCTTC; CDR3aa: CASSGGTVFYNEQFF
d_gene: NA; j_gene: TRBJ2-1; abundance: NA; v_gene: TRBV7-2; CDR3nt: TGTGCCAGCAGCTCAAGCAGTTACAATGAGCGGTACTTC; CDR3aa: CASSSSSYNERYF
d_gene: NA; j_gene: TRBJ1-1; abundance: many; v_gene: TRBV10-3; CDR3nt: TGTGCCATCAGTGAGGGCCCGGGGGGCACTGAAGCTTTCTTT; CDR3aa: CAISEGPGGTEAFF
d_gene: NA; j_gene: TRBJ2-1; abundance: NA; v_gene: TRBV6-2/TRBV6-3; CDR3nt: TGTGCCAGCAGTTACAGGGTATATGAGCAGTTCTTC; CDR3aa: CASSYRVYEQFF
d_gene: NA; j_gene: TRBJ2-3; abundance: many; v_gene: TRBV12-3/TRBV12-4; CDR3nt: TGTGCCAGCAGCTTATCTGATACGCAGTATTTT; CDR3aa: CASSLSDTQYF
d_gene: NA; j_gene: TRBJ1-5; abundance: NA; v_gene: TRBV4-2; CDR3nt: TGTGCCAGCAGCCAGTGGGTGGACATCAATCAGCCCCAGCATTTT; CDR3aa: CASSQWVDINQPQHF